The 27 T cell receptor beta chains below were found in one sample sequenced in a study of T-cell reconstitution after alpha-beta-depleted transplantation in children. Preparation of the TCRbeta library was carried out with unique molecular identifiers. TCRdb recomputed calls from the PCR reads with MiXCR, one row per CDR3 protein. The table has hundreds of thousands of distinct CDR3 sequences, roughly 15% seen once. Material: PBMCs from the stem cell graft donor, obtained from the stem cell graft. All receptors come from a human donor who donated a stem cell graft to a child with acute myeloid leukemia.

There are many counts of this clonotype. The rearrangement links TRBV6-5 to TRBJ2-2; D might be TRBD1 (6 bases). The V and J ends lost 2 bases and 0 bases respectively, with 10 bases between them. CDR1 MNHEY and CDR2 SVGAGI come from the germline V gene. The CDR3 extends over 16 amino acids. CDR3: CASSYAGTTNTGELFF. In DNA, the CDR3 is TGTGCCAGCAGTTACGCCGGGACAACGAACACCGGGGAGCTGTTTTTT.

This chain joins TRBV7-2 and TRBJ2-2, with 7 bases fitting TRBD1. Germline lookup yields CDR1 SGHTA and CDR2 FQGNSA. The V and J ends lost 5 bases and 0 bases, in that order; junction bases with no gene match: 9. The CDR3 sequence is 17 residues long. CDR3 residues: CASSPFGTAPNTGELFF. Written as DNA, the CDR3 is TGTGCCAGCAGCCCTTTTGGGACAGCCCCGAACACCGGGGAGCTGTTTTTT.

This clonotype was seen many times. The rearrangement joins TRBV24-1 to TRBJ2-1; 7 positions match TRBD1. Trimming took 10 bases from V and 2 from J; bases not matched to a gene: 7. The CDR3 length is 14 residues. The germline V gene encodes CDR1 KGHDR and CDR2 SFDVKD. The CDR3: CATGRQGAYNEQFF. Here the CDR3 DNA reads TGTGCCACAGGGCGGCAGGGGGCCTACAATGAGCAGTTCTTC.

The chain uses TRBV12-3 or TRBV12-4 and TRBJ1-5; D unresolved. The CDR3 covers 13 residues. V was clipped by 6 bases and J by 3 bases, with 9 bases between them. The CDR3 is CASRPGFNQPQHF. The CDR3, as DNA: TGTGCCAGCAGGCCCGGGTTCAATCAGCCCCAGCATTTT.

The chain joins TRBV20-1 to TRBJ1-1; D ambiguous. The CDR3 loop spans 14 amino acids. V was trimmed by 4 bases and J by 1 base, leaving 13 bases between them. Germline V CDR1 and CDR2: DFQATT, SNEGSKA (reference sequence). The CDR3 DNA reads TGCAGTGCTAACGACCTTCCGACGAACACTGAAGCTTTCTTT. As protein: CSANDLPTNTEAFF.

This clonotype was counted at least ten times. This chain links TRBV5-1 with TRBJ2-1, with D tentatively TRBD2 (7 bases). Germline CDR1 and CDR2: SGHRS and YFSETQ. The CDR3 loop spans 15 amino acids. The V gene lost 1 base and the J gene lost 5 bases, with 13 bases spanning the gap. CDR3 region: CASSLRRGGDNEQFF. CDR3 DNA: TGCGCCAGCAGCTTGAGGAGGGGGGGGGACAATGAGCAGTTCTTC.

This clonotype was picked up a small number of times. This chain connects TRBV7-2 to TRBJ1-2, with no clear D. V was shortened by 1 base and J by 0 bases, with 9 bases between the two germline ends. Germline loops: CDR1 SGHTA, CDR2 FQGNSA. There are 15 residues in the CDR3. The CDR3 is CASSLDLGTNYGYTF. The CDR3 DNA follows: TGTGCCAGCAGCTTAGATCTGGGAACTAACTATGGCTACACCTTC.

In regard to this clonotype: A junction boundary mismatches the germline segment, possibly from a read error. This sequence joins TRBV5-1 and TRBJ2-4; D might be TRBD1 or TRBD2, each matching 5 bases. This CDR3 is 15 amino acids long. Per the germline V gene, CDR1 is SGHRS and CDR2 is YFSETQ. The CDR3 region is CAISPSGPGGNIQYF. CDR3 bases: TGCGCCATCAGCCCATCGGGACCCGGCGGAAACATTCAGTACTTC. Combining the CDR3 with reference TRBV5-1 and TRBJ2-4 gives the whole variable domain KAGVTQTPRYLIKTRGQQVTLSCSPISGHRSVSWYQQTPGQGLQFLFEYFSETQRNKGNFPGRFSGRQFSNSRSEMNVSTLELGDSALYLCAISPSGPGGNIQYFGAGTRLSVL.

The rearrangement uses TRBV7-8 and TRBJ1-4, with D perhaps TRBD1 (5 bases). Per germline, CDR1 SGHVS and CDR2 FQNEAQ. This CDR3 comprises 18 residues. The V end lost 0 bases, the J end lost 4 bases, and 18 bases lay between the germline ends. The CDR3 sequence: CASSLATSLDRNNEKLFF. In DNA form, the CDR3 reads TGTGCCAGCAGCTTAGCGACCTCCCTTGACAGAAATAATGAAAAACTGTTTTTT.

This clonotype was detected many times. This chain uses TRBV12-3 or TRBV12-4 with TRBJ1-6; D not resolved. V was shortened by 6 bases and J by 0 bases, with 9 bases between the two germline ends. The CDR3 totals 15 residues. The CDR3 coding sequence is TGTGCCAGCAGGAAGGGAAGCTCCTATAATTCACCCCTCCACTTT. Translating it yields CASRKGSSYNSPLHF.

The chain uses TRBV7-9 and TRBJ1-4; 9 nucleotides align to TRBD1. CDR3 length equals 13 residues. Trimming cost V 11 bases and J 3 bases; bases outside gene matches: 4. CDR1 is SEHNR and CDR2 is FQNEAQ in the germline V gene (reference sequence). The CDR3 region is CAAGTGPNEKLFF. CDR3 in DNA: TGTGCCGCTGGGACAGGGCCTAATGAAAAACTGTTTTTT.

The chain joins TRBV29-1 to TRBJ2-4; D possibly corresponds to TRBD2 (7 bases). Germline CDR1 and CDR2: SQVTM and ANQGSEA. The CDR3 totals 12 residues. V gave up 5 bases and J gave up 5 bases, with 10 bases separating them. The CDR3 coding sequence is TGCAGCGTTAAAGGGGGGGAAAACATTCAGTACTTC. Translated, it gives CSVKGGENIQYF.

CDR3 loop: CASKRGGTTENEQFF. The DNA for the CDR3 is TGTGCCAGCAAACGGGGGGGGACTACAGAGAATGAGCAGTTCTTC. The V gene is TRBV6-1, the J gene TRBJ2-1; 8 bases agree with TRBD2. V lost 7 bases, J lost 7 bases, and 12 bases stayed unmatched. The V gene's germline CDR1 is MNHNS and CDR2 SASEGT. This CDR3 comprises 15 residues.

This clonotype showed up just a few times. The chain uses TRBV20-1 and TRBJ2-1, with 8 bases identical to TRBD1. Per germline, CDR1 DFQATT and CDR2 SNEGSKA (reference sequence). Trimming at V came to 2 bases and at J to 0 bases, leaving 9 bases not matched to a gene. This CDR3 comprises 17 residues. The CDR3 region has the DNA TGCAGTGCTAGATCCGGAACAGGGGGAAGCTCCTACAATGAGCAGTTCTTC. Translation gives CSARSGTGGSSYNEQFF.

V is TRBV7-2 and J is TRBJ2-2, with D perhaps TRBD2 (5 bases). This CDR3 region has 14 residues. Looked up from germline, CDR1 is SGHTA and CDR2 is FQGNSA. Deletions cut 2 bases from V and 7 bases from J, with 11 bases between. CDR3 sequence reads: CASSLTVRGGELFF. Here the CDR3 DNA reads TGTGCCAGCAGCTTAACAGTCCGGGGCGGGGAGCTGTTTTTT.

The J gene is TRBJ1-1, the V gene TRBV18, with D uncertain. The germline CDR1 and CDR2 sequences are KGHSH and LQKENI. Trimming cost V 6 bases and J 3 bases, with 11 bases left between them. CDR3 length equals 13 residues. CDR3 sequence: CASSTTQDTEAFF. CDR3 in DNA: TGTGCCAGCTCCACCACCCAGGACACTGAAGCTTTCTTT.

The rearrangement links TRBV7-2 to TRBJ1-1; 7 nucleotides line up with TRBD1. With 5 bases clipped from V and 4 bases from J, the junction kept 10 bases outside the gene matches. The CDR3 is 15 residues long. The V gene's germline CDR1 is SGHTA and CDR2 FQGNSA. The CDR3 DNA reads TGTGCCAGCAGCCCAAAGGGGGCGCCGGGCACTGAAGCTTTCTTT. This translates into CASSPKGAPGTEAFF.

This clonotype was seen repeatedly, ten times or more. This chain links TRBV29-1 with TRBJ2-2, with unresolved D. V was clipped by 7 bases and J by 4 bases, with 19 bases between them. The CDR3 sequence is 15 residues long. Germline V gene sequence: CDR1 SQVTM, CDR2 ANQGSEA. CDR3 nucleotide sequence: TGCAGCGCCAAAGAAGACCCGGTCCCCACCGGGGAGCTGTTTTTT. Encoded protein: CSAKEDPVPTGELFF.

The chain combines TRBV24-1 with TRBJ2-7, with D possibly being TRBD2 (5 bases). V lost 6 bases and J lost 1, with 12 bases in between. This CDR3 is built from 14 residues. Germline CDR1 and CDR2: KGHDR and SFDVKD. This CDR3 reads CATSCRGRSYEQYF. The CDR3 nucleotides are TGTGCCACCAGTTGCCGGGGTAGGTCCTACGAGCAGTACTTC.

The table lists this clonotype with many counts. This rearrangement joins TRBV5-1 to TRBJ2-4; D not resolved. The CDR3 runs 15 residues. The V gene's germline CDR1 is SGHRS and CDR2 YFSETQ. V lost 0 bases, J lost 0 bases, and 7 bases lay in between. The CDR3 loop reads CASSLERIAKNIQYF. CDR3 nucleotide sequence: TGCGCCAGCAGCTTGGAGAGGATAGCCAAAAACATTCAGTACTTC.

The chain uses TRBV21-1 and TRBJ1-4; TRBD1 was called by the table and not checked on the DNA. TRBV21-1 is termed a pseudogene. This CDR3 is built from 17 residues. The CDR3 loop is CARGPLWRGTGHEKLFF. The CDR3 nucleotides read TGTGCCAGGGGCCCTTTGTGGAGGGGGACAGGGCACGAAAAACTGTTTTTT.

This rearrangement joins TRBV5-1 to TRBJ2-2, with D unclear. This CDR3 has 16 amino acids. Germline CDR1 reads SGHRS; CDR2 reads YFSETQ. V lost 2 bases, J lost 2 bases, and 13 bases lay in between. In DNA, the CDR3 is TGCGCCAGCAGCTTATTAGGGCCTATCAACACCGGGGAGCTGTTTTTT. This codes for CASSLLGPINTGELFF.

This clonotype has ten or more counts. V and J are TRBV29-1 and TRBJ2-7; 9 bases match TRBD1. The CDR3 loop spans 15 amino acids. The V gene end was trimmed by 0 bases and the J gene end by 5 bases; junction bases not matched to a gene: 8. Germline V lookup: CDR1 SQVTM, CDR2 ANQGSEA. CDR3 amino acids: CSVEDRGTGGNEQYF. Written as DNA, the CDR3 is TGCAGCGTTGAAGATAGGGGAACAGGGGGCAACGAGCAGTACTTC.

This clonotype was counted between two and nine times. The V call is TRBV7-2, the J call TRBJ2-3; D uncertain. This CDR3 spans 15 amino acids. The ends were cut back, 5 bases at V and 0 bases at J, with 12 bases in the middle. The germline gives CDR1 SGHTA, CDR2 FQGNSA. The CDR3 protein is CASSNEPSSTDTQYF. The CDR3 nucleotides read TGTGCCAGCAGCAACGAACCCTCTAGCACAGATACGCAGTATTTT. The entire variable domain, with the rest obtained from reference TRBV7-2 and TRBJ2-3, is as follows: GAGVSQSPSNKVTEKGKDVELRCDPISGHTALYWYRQSLGQGLEFLIYFQGNSAPDKSGLPSDRFSAERTGGSVSTLTIQRTQQEDSAVYLCASSNEPSSTDTQYFGPGTRLTVL.

At least ten counts were recorded for this clonotype. V usage is TRBV27 and J usage is TRBJ1-2; TRBD1 is a possible D gene (5 bases). V was cut by 2 bases and J by 1 base, with 8 bases left in between. Germline CDR1 is MNHEY and CDR2 is SMNVEV (reference sequence). CDR3 length: 14 residues. CDR3 in DNA: TGTGCCAGCAGTTTAGGGGCCTTTAACTATGGCTACACCTTC. Its translation: CASSLGAFNYGYTF.

This rearrangement joins TRBV6-1 to TRBJ2-1; 12 bases align to TRBD2. In germline, CDR1 is MNHNS, CDR2 SASEGT. J lost 9 bases, V lost 6 bases, and 9 bases had no gene match. The CDR3 has 15 residues. CDR3 residues: CASSRTTSGGCEQFF. CDR3 DNA sequence: TGTGCCAGCAGCCGGACCACTAGCGGGGGGTGTGAGCAGTTCTTC.

This clonotype has ten or more counts. DNA for the CDR3: TGTGCCAGCACCCTGGGGGGCCTGGAACAAGAGACCCAGTACTTC. It specifies CASTLGGLEQETQYF. The chain couples TRBV9 to TRBJ2-5; TRBD1 or TRBD2 may be the D gene (6 bases each). This CDR3 contains 15 residues. V lost 6 bases to trimming and J lost 2 bases, with 17 bases between them. The germline V gene has CDR1 SGDLS and CDR2 YYNGEE.